This TCR beta chain stems from a study of T cells in Graves' hyperthyroidism and ophthalmopathy. Whole-study results and caveats: Progression to ophthalmopathy was predicted a median of about six months early.

Germline V lookup: CDR1 SGHTA, CDR2 FQGNSA. The CDR3 sequence is 15 residues long. The V gene end was trimmed by 3 bases and the J gene end by 5 bases; junction bases not matched to a gene: 4. The investigators amplified TCR beta CDR3 regions from RNA transcripts. Using the HTBI primer set, a first-round RT-PCR was run on the TCR CDR3. Each CDR3 protein is one row after TCRdb ran MiXCR on the multiplex PCR reads. The sample carries more than 450,000 distinct CDR3 sequences, less than 20% recorded once. This clonotype was recorded many times. The target antigen is unknown. The TCR sequence derives from a man in his forties with Graves' ophthalmopathy. The chain employs TRBV7-2 and TRBJ1-4; 9 bases match TRBD1. Sequenced: blood. CDR3 region: CASSFGGQGNEKLFF. CDR3 in DNA: TGTGCCAGCAGCTTTGGGGGACAGGGAAATGAAAAACTGTTTTTT.